Listed below are T cell receptor beta chains from one sample, sequenced in a study of shared clonotypes between healthy human individuals. The data were produced by immunoSEQ multiplex PCR, yet TCRdb's version contains in-frame clones alone and is incomplete. Among around 610,000 clones listed, around 96% were seen once. The sequenced sample was naive CD8+ T cells sorted from blood. These receptors were obtained from a woman aged 25-40 years in good health. CDR3s include the opening cysteine and the closing phenylalanine or tryptophan. D genes are given only for firm matches. Clone size is given for some rows only: seen once, a few or many times, or a class if the clone is expanded.

j_call | v_call | d_call | cdr3_length | clone_size | cdr3_aa | cdr3_nt
TRBJ2-5 | TRBV27 | TRBD2 | 16 | - | CASSPWTSGPQETQYF | TGTGCCAGCAGTCCTTGGACTAGCGGACCCCAAGAGACCCAGTACTTC
TRBJ1-2 | TRBV15 | TRBD1 | 15 | - | CATSRDLDRDYGYTF | TGTGCCACCAGCAGAGATCTAGACAGGGACTATGGCTACACCTTC
TRBJ2-3 | TRBV5-1 | - | 15 | - | CASSLGEGYTDTQYF | TGCGCCAGCAGCTTGGGGGAAGGTTACACAGATACGCAGTATTTT
TRBJ1-5 | TRBV6-5 | - | 13 | - | CASSYSSNQPQHF | TGTGCCAGCAGTTACTCTAGCAATCAGCCCCAGCATTTT
TRBJ1-1 | TRBV27 | - | 12 | few | CASGQGNTEAFF | TGTGCCAGCGGTCAGGGGAACACTGAAGCTTTCTTT
TRBJ1-1 | TRBV2 | TRBD1 | 15 | - | CASSEAPQGGYEAFF | TGTGCCAGCAGTGAAGCGCCCCAGGGGGGCTATGAAGCTTTCTTT
TRBJ2-2 | TRBV7-7 | - | 13 | - | CASSLGPTGELFF | TGTGCCAGCAGCTTAGGACCCACCGGGGAGCTGTTTTTT
TRBJ1-3 | TRBV28 | TRBD1 | 20 | - | CASSVLGLWTGGSSGNTIYF | TGTGCCAGCAGCGTTTTGGGTCTTTGGACAGGGGGGTCCAGTGGAAACACCATATATTTT
TRBJ2-7 | TRBV7-6 | - | 11 | once | CASSLNHEQYF | TGTGCCAGCAGCTTAAACCACGAGCAGTACTTC
TRBJ2-3 | TRBV19 | TRBD2 | 14 | - | CASRLAGYTDTQYF | TGTGCCAGCCGCCTAGCGGGGTACACAGATACGCAGTATTTT
TRBJ1-2 | TRBV16 | - | 15 | - | CASSQSPASNYGYTF | TGTGCCAGCAGCCAATCCCCGGCGTCTAACTATGGCTACACCTTC
TRBJ2-3 | TRBV4-1 | - | 17 | - | CASSQDVKGISTDTQYF | TGCGCCAGCAGCCAAGATGTGAAGGGAATAAGCACAGATACGCAGTATTTT
TRBJ2-1 | TRBV7-9 | TRBD2 | 14 | - | CASTGLAGEYEQFF | TGTGCCAGCACGGGGCTAGCGGGAGAATATGAGCAGTTCTTC
TRBJ2-7 | TRBV28 | - | 14 | - | CASSLPSSGHEQYF | TGTGCCAGCAGTCTACCTAGTTCTGGCCACGAGCAGTACTTC
TRBJ2-1 | TRBV10-2 | TRBD2 | 14 | - | CASFGGRGVDEQFF | TGCGCCAGCTTTGGCGGGAGAGGGGTCGATGAGCAGTTCTTC
TRBJ1-1 | TRBV27 | - | 16 | - | CASSFRPPRLNTEAFF | TGTGCCAGCAGTTTCCGACCGCCCCGGTTGAACACTGAAGCTTTCTTT
TRBJ1-2 | TRBV6-1 | - | 13 | - | CASSEDLFYGYTF | TGTGCCAGCAGCGAAGACCTTTTCTATGGCTACACCTTC
TRBJ2-1 | TRBV6-5 | TRBD2 | 16 | - | CASSYTSGSSYNEQFF | TGTGCCAGCAGTTACACTAGCGGGAGCTCCTACAATGAGCAGTTCTTC
TRBJ2-5 | TRBV5-3 | TRBD1 | 14 | - | CARSILDRVETQYF | TGTGCCAGAAGCATTTTGGACAGGGTGGAGACCCAGTACTTC
TRBJ1-4 | TRBV2 | - | 14 | - | CASRPVDTNEKLFF | TGTGCCAGCAGACCGGTTGACACTAATGAAAAACTGTTTTTT
TRBJ1-5 | TRBV28 | - | 14 | - | CAIRGHSSNQPQHF | TGTGCCATACGGGGCCACAGCAGCAATCAGCCCCAGCATTTT
TRBJ2-3 | TRBV7-9 | - | 15 | - | CASSLGQGGTDTQYF | TGTGCCAGCAGCTTAGGGCAGGGAGGCACAGATACGCAGTATTTT
TRBJ2-2 | TRBV28 | - | 15 | - | CASSLTRGNTGELFF | TGTGCCAGCAGTTTAACCCGGGGAAACACCGGGGAGCTGTTTTTT
TRBJ1-1 | TRBV13 | - | 15 | once | CASSLAEGPSPEAFF | TGTGCCAGCAGCTTAGCTGAGGGCCCGTCCCCTGAAGCTTTCTTT
TRBJ2-7 | TRBV28 | - | 15 | - | CASTFTPTGGYEQYF | TGTGCCAGCACCTTTACCCCGACAGGCGGCTACGAGCAGTACTTC
TRBJ1-1 | TRBV2 | - | 14 | once | CASRVGQLNTEAFF | TGTGCCAGCAGAGTAGGACAGCTGAACACTGAAGCTTTCTTT
TRBJ2-7 | TRBV7-9 | - | 16 | - | CASSPPTEGPSYEQYF | TGTGCCAGCAGCCCCCCCACGGAGGGGCCTTCCTACGAGCAGTACTTC
TRBJ2-6 | TRBV7-9 | - | 17 | few | CASSPGPNNSGANVLTF | TGTGCCAGCAGCCCGGGACCCAACAACTCTGGGGCCAACGTCCTGACTTTC
TRBJ1-2 | TRBV14 | TRBD1 | 16 | - | CASSQGRTGANYGYTF | TGTGCCAGCAGCCAAGGTCGGACAGGGGCGAACTATGGCTACACCTTC
TRBJ1-5 | TRBV28 | - | 13 | - | CASSLPGNDPQHF | TGTGCCAGCAGTTTACCAGGGAACGACCCCCAGCATTTT
TRBJ2-3 | TRBV2 | TRBD2 | 17 | - | CASSEMMMIAGPDTQYF | TGTGCCAGCAGTGAAATGATGATGATAGCGGGACCAGATACGCAGTATTTT
TRBJ2-1 | TRBV27 | TRBD2 | 15 | - | CASRPGTTTYNEQFF | TGTGCCAGCAGACCCGGGACTACCACCTACAATGAGCAGTTCTTC
TRBJ2-3 | TRBV10-3 | TRBD1 | 17 | - | CAISGTGSETSTDTQYF | TGTGCCATCAGTGGGACAGGGAGTGAGACTAGCACAGATACGCAGTATTTT
TRBJ2-7 | TRBV5-8 | - | 16 | - | CASSGRVRHRAYEQYF | TGTGCCAGCAGCGGTCGCGTAAGACACCGTGCCTACGAGCAGTACTTC
TRBJ2-7 | TRBV11-2 | TRBD1 | 14 | - | CASRPTGKFWEQYF | TGTGCCAGTAGACCGACAGGGAAGTTTTGGGAGCAGTACTTC
TRBJ2-2 | TRBV27 | - | 15 | - | CASSWGSGSTGELFF | TGTGCCAGCAGTTGGGGAAGCGGCTCCACCGGGGAGCTGTTTTTT
TRBJ1-5 | TRBV5-6 | TRBD1 | 18 | - | CASSLSPSRGQGNQPQHF | TGTGCCAGCAGCTTGTCCCCCTCCCGGGGACAGGGCAATCAGCCCCAGCATTTT
TRBJ2-1 | TRBV5-4 | - | 11 | - | CASSSSHEQFF | TGTGCCAGCAGCTCCAGCCATGAGCAGTTCTTC
TRBJ2-1 | TRBV11-2 | - | 15 | once | CASSLDPGGYNEQFF | TGTGCCAGCAGCTTAGATCCCGGTGGATACAATGAGCAGTTCTTC
TRBJ2-6 | TRBV5-1 | TRBD1 | 16 | few | CASSFDRATGANVLTF | TGCGCCAGCAGCTTCGACAGGGCCACCGGGGCCAACGTCCTGACTTTC
TRBJ2-1 | TRBV19 | TRBD2 | 14 | - | CASTTWTSGRTLFF | TGTGCCAGTACCACCTGGACTAGCGGGCGTACTCTGTTCTTC
TRBJ2-1 | TRBV5-5 | - | 14 | - | CASSFYTGDNEQFF | TGTGCCAGCAGCTTTTACACAGGAGACAATGAGCAGTTCTTC
TRBJ1-2 | TRBV28 | - | 11 | - | CASREAYGYTF | TGTGCCAGCCGAGAGGCCTATGGCTACACCTTC
TRBJ1-3 | TRBV6-5 | - | 15 | - | CASRPIDTAGNTIYF | TGTGCCAGCAGACCCATCGACACGGCTGGAAACACCATATATTTT
TRBJ2-6 | TRBV27 | - | 14 | - | CASSDSSGANVLTF | TGTGCCAGCAGTGACAGCTCTGGGGCCAACGTCCTGACTTTC
TRBJ2-7 | TRBV7-9 | TRBD2 | 14 | - | CASSLSGGMHEQYF | TGTGCCAGCAGCTTATCGGGGGGGATGCACGAGCAGTACTTC
TRBJ1-5 | TRBV6-1 | - | 16 | once | CASSEVRVVSNQPQHF | TGTGCCAGCAGTGAAGTAAGGGTAGTGAGCAATCAGCCCCAGCATTTT
TRBJ1-1 | TRBV7-9 | TRBD1 | 14 | - | CASSRRDRTFEAFF | TGTGCCAGCAGTCGCCGGGACAGAACATTTGAAGCTTTCTTT
TRBJ2-7 | TRBV5-8 | - | 14 | - | CASSLVGGTDEQYF | TGTGCCAGCAGCTTAGTTGGCGGGACTGACGAGCAGTACTTC
TRBJ2-2 | TRBV9 | TRBD2 | 17 | - | CASSGYSGRAPTGELFF | TGTGCCAGCAGCGGTTATAGCGGGAGGGCTCCCACCGGGGAGCTGTTTTTT
TRBJ2-1 | TRBV15 | - | 16 | once | CATSRGALGPNNEQFF | TGTGCCACCAGCAGGGGCGCCTTAGGGCCTAACAATGAGCAGTTCTTC
TRBJ2-1 | TRBV2 | - | 16 | - | CASSQPFQGENNEQFF | TGTGCCAGCAGTCAACCCTTCCAGGGTGAGAACAATGAGCAGTTCTTC
TRBJ1-5 | TRBV28 | TRBD1 | 20 | - | CASSPRGFGTGVFSNQPQHF | TGTGCCAGCAGTCCCCGGGGGTTCGGGACAGGGGTGTTTAGCAATCAGCCCCAGCATTTT
TRBJ2-7 | TRBV2 | - | 16 | - | CASSESRGWDGYEQYF | TGTGCCAGCAGTGAATCAAGGGGTTGGGATGGATACGAGCAGTACTTC
TRBJ2-7 | TRBV5-4 | TRBD2 | 15 | - | CASSLTRLASNEQYF | TGTGCCAGCAGCTTGACCAGACTAGCGAGCAACGAGCAGTACTTC